What follows describes a single T cell receptor (beta chain). This entry belongs to a study of OX40 agonist ivuxolimab in advanced cancers. TCRdb keeps only in-frame clones here, not all; method: immunoSEQ multiplex PCR. The sample shows 40,000 to 60,000 clones, around 87% of them seen only once. Sequencing used CD4+ or CD8+ T cells sorted from blood, obtained in a trial of the OX40 agonist ivuxolimab. The receptor comes from an adult with an advanced solid tumor such as melanoma, head and neck, liver or kidney cancer.

For the CDR3, the DNA is TGTGCCAGTAAAGACTATGGCTACACCTTC. This sequence encodes CASKDYGYTF. The V call is TRBV19, the J call TRBJ1-2, with no clear D. CDR1 and CDR2 from the germline V gene are LNHDA and SQIVND (reference sequence). V gave up 7 bases and J gave up 3 bases, with 3 bases separating them. The CDR3 runs to 10 residues.